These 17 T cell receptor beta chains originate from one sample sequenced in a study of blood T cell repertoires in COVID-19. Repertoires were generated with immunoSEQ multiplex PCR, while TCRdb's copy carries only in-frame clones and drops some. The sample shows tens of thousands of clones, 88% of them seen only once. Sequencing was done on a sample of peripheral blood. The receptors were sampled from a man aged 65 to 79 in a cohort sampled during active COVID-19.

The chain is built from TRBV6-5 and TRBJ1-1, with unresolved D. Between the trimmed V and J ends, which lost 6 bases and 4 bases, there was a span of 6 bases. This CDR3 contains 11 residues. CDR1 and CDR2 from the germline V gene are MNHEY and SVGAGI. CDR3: CASSFRTEAFF. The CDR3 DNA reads TGTGCCAGCAGCTTCCGCACTGAAGCTTTCTTT.

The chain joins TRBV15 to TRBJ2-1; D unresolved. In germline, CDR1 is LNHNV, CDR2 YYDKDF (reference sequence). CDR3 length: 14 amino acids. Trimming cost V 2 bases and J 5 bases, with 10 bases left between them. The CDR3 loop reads CATSRRISNNEQFF. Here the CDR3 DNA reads TGTGCCACCAGCAGACGCATTAGTAACAATGAGCAGTTCTTC.

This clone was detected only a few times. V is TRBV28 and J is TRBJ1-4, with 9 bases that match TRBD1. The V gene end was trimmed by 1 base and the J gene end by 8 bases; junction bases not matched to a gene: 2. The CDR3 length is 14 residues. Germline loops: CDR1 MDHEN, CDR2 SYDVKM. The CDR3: CASSLLGTGEKLFF. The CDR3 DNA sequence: TGTGCCAGCAGTTTATTAGGGACAGGGGAAAAACTGTTTTTT. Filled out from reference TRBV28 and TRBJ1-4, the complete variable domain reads DVKVTQSSRYLVKRTGEKVFLECVQDMDHENMFWYRQDPGLGLRLIYFSYDVKMKEKGDIPEGYSVSREKKERFSLILESASTNQTSMYLCASSLLGTGEKLFFGSGTQLSVL.

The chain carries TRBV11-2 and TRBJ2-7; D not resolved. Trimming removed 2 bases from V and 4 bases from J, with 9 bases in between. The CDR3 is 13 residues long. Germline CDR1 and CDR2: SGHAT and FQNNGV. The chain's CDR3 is CASSLNTLYEQYF. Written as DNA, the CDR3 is TGTGCCAGCAGCTTAAACACCTTATACGAGCAGTACTTC.

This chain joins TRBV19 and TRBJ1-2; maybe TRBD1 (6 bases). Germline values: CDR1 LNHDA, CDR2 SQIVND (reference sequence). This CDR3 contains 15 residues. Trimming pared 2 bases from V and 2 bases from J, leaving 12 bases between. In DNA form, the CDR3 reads TGTGCCAGTAGTATATGGGACCAGGGGAACTATGGCTACACCTTC. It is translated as CASSIWDQGNYGYTF.

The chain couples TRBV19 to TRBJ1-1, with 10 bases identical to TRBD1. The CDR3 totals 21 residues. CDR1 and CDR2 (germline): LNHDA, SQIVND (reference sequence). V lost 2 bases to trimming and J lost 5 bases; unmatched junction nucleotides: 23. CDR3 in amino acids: CASSIRGRRRDRGFSKTEAFF. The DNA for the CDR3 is TGTGCCAGTAGTATAAGAGGAAGGCGTAGGGACAGGGGATTTTCGAAAACTGAAGCTTTCTTT.

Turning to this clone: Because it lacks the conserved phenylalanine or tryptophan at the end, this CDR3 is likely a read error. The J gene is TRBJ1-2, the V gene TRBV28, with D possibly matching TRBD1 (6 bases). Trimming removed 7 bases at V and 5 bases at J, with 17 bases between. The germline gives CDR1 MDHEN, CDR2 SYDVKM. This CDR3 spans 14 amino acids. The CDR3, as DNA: TGTGCCAGCACCCCGCCTACAGGGTGGTATGGCTACACCCTC. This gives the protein CASTPPTGWYGYTL.

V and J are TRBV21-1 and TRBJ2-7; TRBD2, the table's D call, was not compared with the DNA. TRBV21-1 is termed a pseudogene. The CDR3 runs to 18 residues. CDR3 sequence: CASSKVLLAGDSSYEQYF. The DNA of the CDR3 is TGTGCCAGCAGCAAAGTACTCCTAGCGGGTGATAGCTCCTACGAGCAGTACTTC.

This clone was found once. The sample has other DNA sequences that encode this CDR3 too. CDR3 DNA sequence: TGCAGCGTTGCGGGACAGGGGGACACAGATACGCAGTATTTT. Translation gives CSVAGQGDTDTQYF. The chain recombines TRBV29-1 with TRBJ2-3; TRBD1 aligns across 11 bases. Trimming removed 4 bases from V and 2 bases from J; junction bases left unmatched: 2. This CDR3 region has 14 residues. Germline CDR1 and CDR2: SQVTM and ANQGSEA.

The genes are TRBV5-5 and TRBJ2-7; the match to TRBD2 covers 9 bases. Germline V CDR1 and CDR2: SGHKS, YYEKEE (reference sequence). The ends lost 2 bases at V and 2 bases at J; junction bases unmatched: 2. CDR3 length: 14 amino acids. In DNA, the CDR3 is TGTGCCAGCAGCTTACTAGCGGGCGCCTACGAGCAGTACTTC. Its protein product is CASSLLAGAYEQYF.

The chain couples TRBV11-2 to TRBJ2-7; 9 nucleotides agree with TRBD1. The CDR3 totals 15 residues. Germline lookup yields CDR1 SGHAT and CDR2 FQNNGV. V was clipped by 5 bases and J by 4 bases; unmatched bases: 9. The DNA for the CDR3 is TGTGCCAGCAGCCAAGACAGGGGGTTCGGGTACGAGCAGTACTTC. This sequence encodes CASSQDRGFGYEQYF.

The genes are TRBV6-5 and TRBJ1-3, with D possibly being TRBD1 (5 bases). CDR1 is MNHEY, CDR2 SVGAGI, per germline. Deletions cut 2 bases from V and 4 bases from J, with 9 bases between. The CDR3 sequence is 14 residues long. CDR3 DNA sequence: TGTGCCAGCAGTTACGAGCGGGGGGGAAACACCATATATTTT. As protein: CASSYERGGNTIYF.

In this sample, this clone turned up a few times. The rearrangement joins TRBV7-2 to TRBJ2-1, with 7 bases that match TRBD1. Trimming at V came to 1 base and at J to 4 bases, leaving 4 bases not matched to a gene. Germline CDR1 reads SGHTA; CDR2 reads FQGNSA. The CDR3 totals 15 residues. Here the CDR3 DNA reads TGTGCCAGCAGCTTAGGGGTGGACAGGTACAATGAGCAGTTCTTC. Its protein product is CASSLGVDRYNEQFF.

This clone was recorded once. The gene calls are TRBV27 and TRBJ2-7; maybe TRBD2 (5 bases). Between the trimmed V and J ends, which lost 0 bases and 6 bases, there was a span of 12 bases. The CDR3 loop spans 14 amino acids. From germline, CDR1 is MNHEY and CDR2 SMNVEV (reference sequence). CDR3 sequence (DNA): TGTGCCAGCAGTTTATCGGCTAGTGGGAGCGAGCAGTACTTC. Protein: CASSLSASGSEQYF.

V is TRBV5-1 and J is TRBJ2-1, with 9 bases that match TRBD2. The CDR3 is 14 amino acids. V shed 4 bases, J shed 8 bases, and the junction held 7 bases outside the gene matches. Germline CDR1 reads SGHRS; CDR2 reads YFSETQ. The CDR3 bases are TGCGCCAGCAGCCCCTTAGCGGGAGTAGATGAGCAGTTCTTC. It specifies CASSPLAGVDEQFF.

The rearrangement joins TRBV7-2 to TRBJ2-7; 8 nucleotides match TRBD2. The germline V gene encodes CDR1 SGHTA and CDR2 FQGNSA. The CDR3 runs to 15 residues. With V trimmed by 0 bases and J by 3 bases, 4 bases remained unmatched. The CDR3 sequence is CASSLASGGRYEQYF. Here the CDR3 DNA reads TGTGCCAGCAGCTTAGCGAGCGGGGGCCGCTACGAGCAGTACTTC.

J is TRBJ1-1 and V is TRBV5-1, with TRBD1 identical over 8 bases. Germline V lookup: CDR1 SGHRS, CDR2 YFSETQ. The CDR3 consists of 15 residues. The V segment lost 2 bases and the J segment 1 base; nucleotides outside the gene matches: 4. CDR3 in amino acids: CASSFPGQANTEAFF. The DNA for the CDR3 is TGCGCCAGCAGCTTCCCGGGACAGGCGAACACTGAAGCTTTCTTT.